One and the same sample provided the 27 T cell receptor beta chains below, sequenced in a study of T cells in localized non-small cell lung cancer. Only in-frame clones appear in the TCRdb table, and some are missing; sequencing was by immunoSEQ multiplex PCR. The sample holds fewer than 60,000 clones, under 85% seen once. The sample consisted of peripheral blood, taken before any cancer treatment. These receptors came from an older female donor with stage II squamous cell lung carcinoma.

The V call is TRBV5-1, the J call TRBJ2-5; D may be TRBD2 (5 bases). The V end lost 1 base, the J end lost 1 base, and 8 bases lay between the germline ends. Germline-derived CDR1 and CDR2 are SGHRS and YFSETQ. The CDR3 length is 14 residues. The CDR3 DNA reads TGCGCCAGCAGCTTGAGCACTAGCCAAGAGACCCAGTACTTC. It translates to CASSLSTSQETQYF. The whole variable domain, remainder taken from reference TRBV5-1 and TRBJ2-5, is KAGVTQTPRYLIKTRGQQVTLSCSPISGHRSVSWYQQTPGQGLQFLFEYFSETQRNKGNFPGRFSGRQFSNSRSEMNVSTLELGDSALYLCASSLSTSQETQYFGPGTRLLVL.

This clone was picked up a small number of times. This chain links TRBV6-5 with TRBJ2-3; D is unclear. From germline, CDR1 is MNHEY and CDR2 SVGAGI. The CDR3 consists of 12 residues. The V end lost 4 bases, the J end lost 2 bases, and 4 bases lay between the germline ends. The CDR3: CASSSHTDTQYF. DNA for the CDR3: TGTGCCAGCAGTTCTCACACAGATACGCAGTATTTT.

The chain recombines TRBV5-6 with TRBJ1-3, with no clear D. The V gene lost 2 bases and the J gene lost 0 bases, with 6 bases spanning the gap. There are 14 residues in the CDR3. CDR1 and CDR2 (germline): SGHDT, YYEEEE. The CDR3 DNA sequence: TGTGCCAGCAGCTTCGGTAGCTCTGGAAACACCATATATTTT. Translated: CASSFGSSGNTIYF.

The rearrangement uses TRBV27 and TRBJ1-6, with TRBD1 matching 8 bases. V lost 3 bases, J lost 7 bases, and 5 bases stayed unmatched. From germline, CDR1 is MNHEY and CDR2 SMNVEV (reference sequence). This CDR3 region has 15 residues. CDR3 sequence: CASSLRTGPNSPLHF. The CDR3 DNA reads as TGTGCCAGCAGTTTGCGGACAGGGCCGAATTCACCCCTCCACTTT.

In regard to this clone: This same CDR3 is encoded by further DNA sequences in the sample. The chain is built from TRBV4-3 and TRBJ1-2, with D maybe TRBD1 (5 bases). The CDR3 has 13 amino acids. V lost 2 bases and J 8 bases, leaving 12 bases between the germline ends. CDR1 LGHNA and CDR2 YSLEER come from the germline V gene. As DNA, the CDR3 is TGCGCCAGCAGCCAACTCGGGACGACGGGCTACACCTTC. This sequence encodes CASSQLGTTGYTF.

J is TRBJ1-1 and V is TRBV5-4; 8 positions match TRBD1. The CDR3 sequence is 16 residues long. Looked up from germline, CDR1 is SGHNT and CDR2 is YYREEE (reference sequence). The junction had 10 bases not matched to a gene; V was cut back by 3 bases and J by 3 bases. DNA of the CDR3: TGTGCCAGCAGCTCGATTTGGGACAGGAGGGACACTGAAGCTTTCTTT. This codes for CASSSIWDRRDTEAFF.

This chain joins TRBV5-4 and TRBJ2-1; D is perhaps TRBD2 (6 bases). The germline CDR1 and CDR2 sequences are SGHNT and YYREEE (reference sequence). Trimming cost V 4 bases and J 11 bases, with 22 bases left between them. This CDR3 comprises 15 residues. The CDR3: CASSPSGGYVSKQFF. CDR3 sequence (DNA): TGTGCCAGCAGCCCCTCCGGGGGTTATGTCTCCAAGCAGTTCTTC.

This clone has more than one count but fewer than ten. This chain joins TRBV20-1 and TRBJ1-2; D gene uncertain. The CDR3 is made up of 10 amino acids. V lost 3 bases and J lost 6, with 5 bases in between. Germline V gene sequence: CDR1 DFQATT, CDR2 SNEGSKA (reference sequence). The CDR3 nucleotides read TGCAGTGCTAGGGGAGATGGCTACACCTTC. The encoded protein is CSARGDGYTF.

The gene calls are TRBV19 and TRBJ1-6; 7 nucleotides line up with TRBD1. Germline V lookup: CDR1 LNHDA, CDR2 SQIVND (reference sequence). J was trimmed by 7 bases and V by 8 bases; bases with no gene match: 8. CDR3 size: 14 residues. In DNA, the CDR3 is TGTGCCAGTCGCGTTACAGGGGACAATTCACCCCTCCACTTT. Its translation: CASRVTGDNSPLHF.

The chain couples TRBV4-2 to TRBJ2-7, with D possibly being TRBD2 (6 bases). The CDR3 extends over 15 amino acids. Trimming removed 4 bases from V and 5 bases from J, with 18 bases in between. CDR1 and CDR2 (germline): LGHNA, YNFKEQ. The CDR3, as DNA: TGTGCCAGCAGCCCCTCGACTAGTCAACAGCACGAGCAGTACTTC. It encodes CASSPSTSQQHEQYF.

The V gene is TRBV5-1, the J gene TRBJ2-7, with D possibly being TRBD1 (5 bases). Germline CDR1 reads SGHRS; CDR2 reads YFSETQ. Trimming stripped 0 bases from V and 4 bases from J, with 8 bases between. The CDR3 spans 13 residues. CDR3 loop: CASSLDRHYEQYF. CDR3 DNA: TGCGCCAGCAGCTTGGACAGGCATTACGAGCAGTACTTC.

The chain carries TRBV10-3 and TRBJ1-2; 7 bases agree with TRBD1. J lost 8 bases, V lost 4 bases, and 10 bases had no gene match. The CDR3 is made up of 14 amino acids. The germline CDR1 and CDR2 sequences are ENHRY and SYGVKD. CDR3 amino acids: CAISGQGVGEGYTF. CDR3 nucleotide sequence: TGTGCCATCAGTGGCCAGGGGGTTGGTGAAGGCTACACCTTC.

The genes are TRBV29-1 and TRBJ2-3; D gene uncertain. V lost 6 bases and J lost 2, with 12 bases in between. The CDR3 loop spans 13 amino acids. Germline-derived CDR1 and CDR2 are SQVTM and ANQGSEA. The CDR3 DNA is TGCAGCGTGGAATTCGGCCTCACAGATACGCAGTATTTT. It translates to CSVEFGLTDTQYF.

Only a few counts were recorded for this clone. The CDR3 nucleotides read TGTGCCAGTAGTATGGCGGCAGGGGGTCTGGGGAACACTGAAGCTTTCTTT. This sequence encodes CASSMAAGGLGNTEAFF. The chain links TRBV19 to TRBJ1-1; 7 bases align to TRBD1. Germline assignment: CDR1 LNHDA and CDR2 SQIVND (reference sequence). This CDR3 is built from 17 residues. J was trimmed by 1 base and V by 3 bases; bases with no gene match: 11.

CDR3 amino acids: CASSTRQGTIYEQYF. Written as DNA, the CDR3 is TGTGCCAGTAGTACGCGACAGGGAACCATCTACGAGCAGTACTTC. The V and J genes are TRBV19 and TRBJ2-7, with 7 nucleotides matching TRBD1. CDR1 is LNHDA and CDR2 is SQIVND in the germline V gene (reference sequence). The J segment lost 3 bases and the V segment lost 4 bases, leaving 9 bases of the junction unmatched. The CDR3 has 15 amino acids.

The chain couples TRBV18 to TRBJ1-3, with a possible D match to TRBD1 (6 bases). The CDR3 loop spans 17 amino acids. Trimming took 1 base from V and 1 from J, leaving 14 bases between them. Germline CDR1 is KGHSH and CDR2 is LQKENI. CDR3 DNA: TGTGCCAGCTCACCACGAAACCGGGGGCAGTCTGGAAACACCATATATTTT. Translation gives CASSPRNRGQSGNTIYF.

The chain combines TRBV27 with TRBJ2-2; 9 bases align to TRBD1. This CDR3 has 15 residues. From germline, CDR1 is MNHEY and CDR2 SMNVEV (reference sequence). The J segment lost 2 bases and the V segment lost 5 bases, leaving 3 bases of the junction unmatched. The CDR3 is CASSGQGLNTGELFF. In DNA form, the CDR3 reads TGTGCCAGCAGTGGACAGGGGTTAAACACCGGGGAGCTGTTTTTT.

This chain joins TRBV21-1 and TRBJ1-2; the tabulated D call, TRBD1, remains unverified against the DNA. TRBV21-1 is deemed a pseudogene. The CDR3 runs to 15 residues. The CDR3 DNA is TGTGCCACTTTATACAGGGATAAGTTCAACTATGGCTACACCTTC. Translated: CATLYRDKFNYGYTF.

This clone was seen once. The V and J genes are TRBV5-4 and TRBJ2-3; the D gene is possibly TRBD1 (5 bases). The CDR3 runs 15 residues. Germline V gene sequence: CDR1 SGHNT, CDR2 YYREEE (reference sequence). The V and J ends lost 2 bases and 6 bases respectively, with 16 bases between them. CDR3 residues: CASSFSGLTRDTQYF. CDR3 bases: TGTGCCAGCAGCTTCTCAGGGTTGACCCGGGATACGCAGTATTTT.

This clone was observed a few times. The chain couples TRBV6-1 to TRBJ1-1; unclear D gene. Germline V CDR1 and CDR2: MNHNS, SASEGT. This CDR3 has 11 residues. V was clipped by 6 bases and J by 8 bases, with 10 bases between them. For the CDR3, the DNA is TGTGCCAGCAGGGAGCCGAACGAAGCTTTCTTT. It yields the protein CASREPNEAFF.

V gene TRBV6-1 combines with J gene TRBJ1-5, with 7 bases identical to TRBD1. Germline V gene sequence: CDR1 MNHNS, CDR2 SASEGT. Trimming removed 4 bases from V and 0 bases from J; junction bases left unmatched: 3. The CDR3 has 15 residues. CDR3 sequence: CASSVTGLSNQPQHF. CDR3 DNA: TGTGCCAGCAGTGTGACAGGGCTTAGCAATCAGCCCCAGCATTTT.

DNA of the CDR3: TGTGCCAGTAGTGGGGTCAGAGGTGAAAAACTGTTTTTT. This encodes CASSGVRGEKLFF. V is TRBV19 and J is TRBJ1-4; D call uncertain. Trimming removed 5 bases from V and 7 bases from J, with 11 bases in between. The CDR3 length is 13 residues. CDR1 and CDR2 (germline): LNHDA, SQIVND (reference sequence).

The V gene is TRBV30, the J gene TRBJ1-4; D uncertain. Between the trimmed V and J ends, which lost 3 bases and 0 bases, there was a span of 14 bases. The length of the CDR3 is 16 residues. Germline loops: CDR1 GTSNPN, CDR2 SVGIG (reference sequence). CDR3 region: CAWRSLGDSTNEKLFF. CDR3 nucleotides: TGTGCCTGGAGATCCCTCGGAGACTCAACTAATGAAAAACTGTTTTTT.

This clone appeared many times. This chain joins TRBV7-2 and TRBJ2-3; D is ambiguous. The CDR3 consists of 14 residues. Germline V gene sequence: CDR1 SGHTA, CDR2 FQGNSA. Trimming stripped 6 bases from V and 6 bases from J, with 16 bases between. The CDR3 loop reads CASSSSRVGDTQYF. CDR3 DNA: TGTGCCAGCAGTTCCTCTCGGGTGGGGGATACGCAGTATTTT.

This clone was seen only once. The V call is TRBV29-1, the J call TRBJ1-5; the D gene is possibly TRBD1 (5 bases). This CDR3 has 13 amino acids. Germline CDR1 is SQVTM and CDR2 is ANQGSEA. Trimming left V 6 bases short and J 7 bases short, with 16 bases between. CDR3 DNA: TGCAGCGTGGGGGGGGTCCAGGGACAGCCCCAGCATTTT. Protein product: CSVGGVQGQPQHF.

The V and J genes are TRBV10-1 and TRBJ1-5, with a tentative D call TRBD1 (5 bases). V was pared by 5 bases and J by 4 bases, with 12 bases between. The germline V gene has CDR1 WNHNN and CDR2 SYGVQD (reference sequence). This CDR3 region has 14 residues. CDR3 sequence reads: CASSSGVVNQPQHF. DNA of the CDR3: TGCGCCAGCAGTTCGGGGGTTGTAAATCAGCCCCAGCATTTT.

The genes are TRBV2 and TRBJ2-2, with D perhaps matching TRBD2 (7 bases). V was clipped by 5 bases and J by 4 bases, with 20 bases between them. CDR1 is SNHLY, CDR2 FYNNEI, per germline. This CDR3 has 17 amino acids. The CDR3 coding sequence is TGTGCCAGCAGTCCTAGTTCGAGGGGGGGAGGCACCGGGGAGCTGTTTTTT. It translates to CASSPSSRGGGTGELFF.